This is a list of T cell receptor beta chains from one sample in a study of control samples from healthy donors and cancer patients. Sequencing was performed with immunoSEQ multiplex PCR; in TCRdb, only in-frame clones are kept and a portion is missing. Of around 99,000 clones listed, around 88% were seen once; the top ten hold 17%. The sequenced sample was blood. These receptors all stem from a woman between 50 and 59 years old in good health. Each CDR3 is given with its conserved first and last residue. A D gene is named only where the DNA matches it firmly. The size entry is marked missing in some rows and otherwise reads once, few, many or a size class.

>.|TRBJ1-1|TRBV7-9|.
CASSFPPRADREAFF
TGTGCCAGCAGCTTTCCCCCCCGCGCCGACAGAGAAGCTTTCTTT
>once|TRBJ1-3|TRBV6-2/TRBV6-3|.
CASSSRASGNTIYF
TGTGCCAGCAGCTCCCGGGCTTCGGGAAACACCATATATTTT
>.|TRBJ1-6|TRBV6-1|.
CASSETLTANSPLHF
TGTGCCAGCAGTGAAACCCTCACGGCAAATTCACCCCTCCACTTT
>.|TRBJ1-2|TRBV27|TRBD1
CASSPTLGTGYYGYTF
TGTGCCAGCAGCCCGACCCTCGGGACAGGGTACTATGGCTACACCTTC
>.|TRBJ1-2|TRBV25-1|TRBD1
CASSEGDRVVGGYTF
TGTGCCAGCAGTGAAGGGGACAGGGTCGTTGGCGGCTACACCTTC
>.|TRBJ1-1|TRBV12-3/TRBV12-4|TRBD1
CASSPGQTEAFF
TGTGCCAGCAGTCCGGGACAGACTGAAGCTTTCTTT
>.|TRBJ2-1|TRBV15|.
CATATAGGVHEQFF
TGTGCCACCGCAACCGCGGGTGGAGTTCATGAGCAGTTCTTC
>.|TRBJ2-1|TRBV19|TRBD2
CASSRGLAGLGEQFF
TGTGCCAGTAGTAGGGGGCTAGCGGGTCTCGGTGAGCAGTTCTTC
>.|TRBJ2-7|TRBV30|.
CAWSVKTGSSYEQYF
TGTGCCTGGAGTGTTAAGACGGGGAGCTCCTACGAGCAGTACTTC
>.|TRBJ1-3|TRBV14|.
CASSQDRSASLRNTIYF
TGTGCCAGCAGCCAAGACCGCTCGGCTTCTCTTAGGAACACCATATATTTT
>.|TRBJ1-2|TRBV7-3|.
CASSPGHLTNYGYTF
TGTGCCAGCAGCCCGGGACACCTTACTAACTATGGCTACACCTTC
>.|TRBJ2-6|TRBV15|.
CATSREGESGANVLTF
TGTGCCACCAGCAGGGAAGGAGAGTCCGGGGCCAACGTCCTGACTTTC
>.|TRBJ2-3|TRBV18|TRBD1
CASSHGQGRSTDTQYF
TGTGCCAGCTCACACGGACAGGGAAGAAGCACAGATACGCAGTATTTT
>.|TRBJ2-5|TRBV9|TRBD1
CASSVAQGVSQETQYF
TGTGCCAGCAGCGTAGCCCAGGGGGTCTCGCAAGAGACCCAGTACTTC
>.|TRBJ2-1|TRBV5-1|TRBD2
CASRVRGGAYNEQFF
TGCGCCAGCAGGGTTCGGGGGGGAGCGTACAATGAGCAGTTCTTC
>.|TRBJ2-1|TRBV11-1|.
CASSHTGEAYNEQFF
TGTGCCAGCAGCCATACGGGAGAGGCCTACAATGAGCAGTTCTTC
>.|TRBJ2-1|TRBV14|TRBD2
CASSQGSGLAGGGFF
TGTGCCAGCAGCCAAGGGTCGGGACTAGCGGGAGGAGGTTTCTTC
>.|TRBJ1-1|TRBV12-5|TRBD1
CASGLYTLIRDSSSMNTEAFF
TGTGCTAGTGGTCTCTACACCCTAATCCGGGACAGTTCTTCCATGAACACTGAAGCTTTCTTT
>few|TRBJ1-1|TRBV5-3|.
CARAKWGLTEAFF
TGTGCCAGAGCCAAATGGGGGCTTACTGAAGCTTTCTTT
>.|TRBJ2-1|TRBV21-1|.
CASSKYAPLAGGANEQFF
TGTGCCAGCAGCAAATATGCCCCCCTAGCGGGAGGAGCCAATGAGCAGTTCTTC
>.|TRBJ2-1|TRBV5-1|.
CASSLGTPGNEQFF
TGCGCCAGCAGCTTAGGGACACCGGGGAATGAGCAGTTCTTC